The entry that follows covers one T cell receptor (beta chain) sequence. What it binds is not known. The PCR had 60 Vbeta and 13 Jbeta primers. Method: immunoSEQ multiplex PCR; TCRdb's copy keeps in-frame clones and lacks some. The repertoire consists of a few hundred thousand clones, with 80% to 95% occurring once and the leading ten covering less than 2%. V lost 3 bases and J 6 bases, leaving 14 bases between the germline ends. This CDR3 contains 15 residues. In germline, CDR1 is SGHAT, CDR2 FQNNGV. This entry belongs to a study of cytomegalovirus exposure and HLA in healthy donors. General study findings and limits: The likely explanation for a cluster of highly shared sequence variants was sequencing artifact.

The sample comprised PBMCs. This chain joins TRBV11-2 and TRBJ1-4; no clear D. This TCR was recovered from a girl aged 2-10 years in good health and CMV-seronegative. This chain's CDR3 is CASSFGGSFDEKLFF. For the CDR3, the DNA is TGTGCCAGCAGCTTTGGTGGCAGTTTCGATGAAAAACTGTTTTTT.